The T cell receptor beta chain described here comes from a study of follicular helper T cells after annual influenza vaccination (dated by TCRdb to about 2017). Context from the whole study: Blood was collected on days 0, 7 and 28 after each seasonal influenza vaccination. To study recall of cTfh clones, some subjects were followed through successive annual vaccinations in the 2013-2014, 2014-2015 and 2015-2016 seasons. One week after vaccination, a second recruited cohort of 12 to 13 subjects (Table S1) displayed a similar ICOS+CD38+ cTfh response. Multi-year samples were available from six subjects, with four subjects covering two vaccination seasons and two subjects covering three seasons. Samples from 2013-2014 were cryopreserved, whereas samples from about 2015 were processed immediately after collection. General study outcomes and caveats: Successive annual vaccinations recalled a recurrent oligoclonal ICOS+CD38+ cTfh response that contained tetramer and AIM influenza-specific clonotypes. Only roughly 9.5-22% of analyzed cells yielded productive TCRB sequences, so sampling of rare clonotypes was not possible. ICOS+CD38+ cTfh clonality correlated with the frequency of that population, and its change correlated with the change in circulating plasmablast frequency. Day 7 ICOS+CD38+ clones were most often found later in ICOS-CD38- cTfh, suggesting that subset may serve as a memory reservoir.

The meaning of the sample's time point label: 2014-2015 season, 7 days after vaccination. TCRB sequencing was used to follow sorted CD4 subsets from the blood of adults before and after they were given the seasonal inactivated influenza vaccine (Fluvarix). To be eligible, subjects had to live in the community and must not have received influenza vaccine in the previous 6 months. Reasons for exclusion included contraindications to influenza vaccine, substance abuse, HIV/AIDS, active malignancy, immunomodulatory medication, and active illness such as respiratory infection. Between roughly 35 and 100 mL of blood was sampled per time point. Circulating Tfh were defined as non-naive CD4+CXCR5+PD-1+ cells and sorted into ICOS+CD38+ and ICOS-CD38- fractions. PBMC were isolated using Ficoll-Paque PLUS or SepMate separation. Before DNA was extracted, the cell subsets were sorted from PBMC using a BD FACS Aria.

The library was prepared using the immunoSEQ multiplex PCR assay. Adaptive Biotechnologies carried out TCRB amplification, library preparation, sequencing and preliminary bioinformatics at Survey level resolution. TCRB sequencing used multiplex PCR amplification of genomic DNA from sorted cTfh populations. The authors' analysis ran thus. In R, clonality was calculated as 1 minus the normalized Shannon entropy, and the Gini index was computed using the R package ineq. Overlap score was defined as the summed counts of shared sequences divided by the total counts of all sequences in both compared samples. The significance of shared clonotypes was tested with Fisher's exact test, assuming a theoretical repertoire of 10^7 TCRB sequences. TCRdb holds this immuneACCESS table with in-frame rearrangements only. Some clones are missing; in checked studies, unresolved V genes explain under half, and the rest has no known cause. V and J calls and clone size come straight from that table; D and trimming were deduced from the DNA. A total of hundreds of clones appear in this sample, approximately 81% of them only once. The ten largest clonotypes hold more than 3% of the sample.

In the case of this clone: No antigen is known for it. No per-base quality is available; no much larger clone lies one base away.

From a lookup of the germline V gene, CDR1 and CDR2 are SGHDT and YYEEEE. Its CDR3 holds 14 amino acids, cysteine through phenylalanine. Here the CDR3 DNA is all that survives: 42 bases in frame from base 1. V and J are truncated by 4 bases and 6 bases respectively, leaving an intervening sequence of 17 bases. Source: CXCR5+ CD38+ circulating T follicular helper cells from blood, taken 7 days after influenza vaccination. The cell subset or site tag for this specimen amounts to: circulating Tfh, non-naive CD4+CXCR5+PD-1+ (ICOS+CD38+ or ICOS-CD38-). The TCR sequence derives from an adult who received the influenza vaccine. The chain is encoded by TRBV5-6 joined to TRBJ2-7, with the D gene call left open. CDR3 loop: CASSISIGGLEQYF. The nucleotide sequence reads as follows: TGTGCCAGCAGCATTTCAATTGGCGGCCTCGAGCAGTACTTC.